The 3 T cell receptor beta chains given below trace back to one sample, sequenced in a study of OX40 agonist ivuxolimab in advanced cancers. Receptor libraries were prepared by the immunoSEQ multiplex PCR assay. TCRdb mirrors the immuneACCESS table, restricted to in-frame sequences. Some clones are absent from its copies; in checked studies, under half trace to an unresolved V gene, and the reason for the others is unknown. In all, the sample holds some 100,000 clones, and about 89% of those were seen once. The ten top clones hold less than 0.2% of the sample. The sample in question was CD4+ or CD8+ T cells sorted from blood, obtained in a trial of the OX40 agonist ivuxolimab. These receptors came from an adult with an advanced solid tumor such as melanoma, head and neck, liver or kidney cancer.

The rearrangement uses TRBV6-6 and TRBJ2-1; no definite D call. V gave up 6 bases and J gave up 7 bases, with 7 bases separating them. The CDR3 contains 11 residues. Germline loops: CDR1 MNHNY, CDR2 SVGAGI (reference sequence). Here the CDR3 reads CASSNLNEQFF. The CDR3 DNA sequence: TGTGCCAGCAGCAACTTGAATGAGCAGTTCTTC.

The rearrangement joins TRBV19 to TRBJ1-1, with D perhaps TRBD1 (6 bases). Between the trimmed V and J ends, which lost 1 base and 0 bases, there was a span of 9 bases. Germline loops: CDR1 LNHDA, CDR2 SQIVND (reference sequence). The CDR3 extends over 15 amino acids. CDR3 nucleotide sequence: TGTGCCAGTAGTATAGCGGACAGCATGAACACTGAAGCTTTCTTT. Its translation: CASSIADSMNTEAFF. Based on the CDR3 plus reference TRBV19 and TRBJ1-1, the full variable domain is DGGITQSPKYLFRKEGQNVTLSCEQNLNHDAMYWYRQDPGQGLRLIYYSQIVNDFQKGDIAEGYSVSREKKESFPLTVTSAQKNPTAFYLCASSIADSMNTEAFFGQGTRLTVV.

The rearrangement joins TRBV6-1 to TRBJ1-2; D is perhaps TRBD1 (6 bases). V lost 8 bases and J 0 bases, leaving 13 bases between the germline ends. CDR3 length: 14 residues. Germline-derived CDR1 and CDR2 are MNHNS and SASEGT. CDR3 in DNA: TGTGCCAGCGAAACCCGGGACACTAACTATGGCTACACCTTC. Translation: CASETRDTNYGYTF.